This T cell receptor beta chain came from a study of T cell responses to AZD1222 COVID-19 vaccine. Details on this clone: Its target is unknown.

The CDR3 spans 14 residues. V lost 6 bases and J lost 10, with 16 bases in between. Germline V gene sequence: CDR1 MNHEY, CDR2 SMNVEV (reference sequence). Regarding the study as a whole: Regions 160-218 and 743-854 held dominance among vaccine-associated CD4 TCRs, which spanned spike. Spike-specific TCR breadth and depth rose after two AZD1222 doses. Clonal diversity was possibly underestimated, and the donors were mostly white British, with more females.

Method: immunoSEQ multiplex PCR; TCRdb's copy keeps in-frame clones and lacks some. The sample contains 100,000 to 150,000 clones, 75% to 90% of which appear only once. This material consisted of peripheral blood, taken on day 0 of AZD1222 vaccination. The V and J genes are TRBV27 and TRBJ1-6; no clear D. The sequence was obtained from an adult in good health. CDR3 loop: CASRSGLILSPLHF. DNA for the CDR3: TGTGCCAGCAGATCCGGGCTGATCCTATCACCCCTCCACTTT.